A single sample is the source of the 5 T cell receptor beta chains below, sequenced in a study of blood T cell repertoires in COVID-19. Method: immunoSEQ multiplex PCR; TCRdb's copy keeps in-frame clones and lacks some. The profile shows more than 45,000 clones, 82% of them singletons. Sequenced: peripheral blood. The receptors stem from a woman in her sixties with acute or convalescent COVID-19.

This chain joins TRBV23-1 and TRBJ1-1, with D possibly being TRBD1 (5 bases). TRBV23-1 qualifies as an ORF whose function is uncertain. CDR3 length: 13 amino acids. The V gene lost 3 bases and the J gene lost 12 bases, with 17 bases spanning the gap. The CDR3 DNA reads as TGCGCCAGCAGTCACGTAGGGGCTCTTGGGACTTTCTTT. Encoded protein: CASSHVGALGTFF.

This clone was detected once. The genes are TRBV19 and TRBJ1-6, with D possibly matching TRBD1 (5 bases). Trimming stripped 6 bases from V and 10 bases from J, with 10 bases between. The CDR3 is 12 amino acids. The germline V gene has CDR1 LNHDA and CDR2 SQIVND (reference sequence). CDR3 in DNA: TGTGCCAGTAGCTCAGGGTACTCACCCCTCCACTTT. Translating gives CASSSGYSPLHF.

This clone was detected only a few times. The chain has TRBV15 and TRBJ1-5; weak D call: TRBD1 (6 bases). V lost 0 bases and J lost 7, with 16 bases in between. The CDR3 length is 16 residues. Germline loops: CDR1 LNHNV, CDR2 YYDKDF (reference sequence). In DNA form, the CDR3 reads TGTGCCACCAGCAGAGATGTCGGCAGGGGAAACCAGCCCCAGCATTTT. Encoded protein: CATSRDVGRGNQPQHF.

CDR3 in amino acids: CASSYRQGKTGANVLTF. For the CDR3, the DNA is TGTGCCAGCAGTTATAGGCAGGGTAAAACTGGGGCCAACGTCCTGACTTTC. The gene calls are TRBV6-2 or TRBV6-3 and TRBJ2-6, with D possibly matching TRBD1 (5 bases). Deletions cut 3 bases from V and 2 bases from J, with 14 bases between. Looked up from germline, CDR1 is MNHEY and CDR2 is SVGEGT. The CDR3 totals 17 residues.

The chain couples TRBV7-6 to TRBJ1-1; D might be TRBD1 (6 bases). CDR1 and CDR2 from the germline V gene are SGHVS and FNYEAQ. The CDR3 covers 13 residues. Trimming pared 7 bases from V and 1 base from J, leaving 10 bases between. The CDR3 DNA reads as TGTGCCAGCAAATCGACAGGGAACACTGAAGCTTTCTTT. It translates to CASKSTGNTEAFF.